Listed below are T cell receptor beta chains from one sample, sequenced in a study of blood T cell repertoires in COVID-19. Only in-frame clones appear in the TCRdb table, and some are missing; sequencing was by immunoSEQ multiplex PCR. This sample carries about 99,000 clones, roughly 80% of them seen once, and the ten largest clones take approximately 3.6%. The sample comprised peripheral blood. Source of these receptors: an elderly woman with active or convalescent COVID-19. Both conserved end residues are part of each CDR3.

j_call v_call cdr3_length cdr3_aa
TRBJ1-6 TRBV4-3 16 CASSQDPRSYNSPLHF
TRBJ1-5 TRBV11-2 13 CASSTESNQPQHF
TRBJ2-4 TRBV7-2 15 CASRGAGKAKNIQYF
TRBJ1-2 TRBV28 14 CASSFWSGQDGYTF
TRBJ2-5 TRBV5-1 14 CASSSEQGMETQYF
TRBJ1-5 TRBV19 16 CASSPIHRGGNQPQHF
TRBJ1-5 TRBV2 14 CASRKTGSNQPQHF
TRBJ1-1 TRBV6-6 13 CASRNELNTEAFF
TRBJ2-1 TRBV6-1 16 CASSEYGTREYNEQFF
TRBJ1-3 TRBV27 14 CASSPWDSGNTIYF
TRBJ1-5 TRBV20-1 15 CSASPTGTMDQPQHF
TRBJ2-3 TRBV9 18 CASSPNSGGGGRTDTQYF
TRBJ2-1 TRBV19 15 CASLIAGGTYNEQFF
TRBJ2-7 TRBV2 15 CASSDRTSGGYEQYF
TRBJ2-7 TRBV27 14 CASSKTGVLHEQYF
TRBJ1-5 TRBV28 14 CASSPRSGNQPQHF
TRBJ2-7 TRBV6-5 12 CASRTGTYEQYF
TRBJ2-7 TRBV28 14 CASSVQGALGEQYF
TRBJ1-5 TRBV5-6 15 CASSFWTGVNQPQHF
TRBJ1-2 TRBV7-2 14 CASSLFDRRDGYTF
TRBJ2-1 TRBV11-2 14 CASSLDRAGNEQFF
TRBJ1-1 TRBV2 14 CASSATDRGAEAFF
TRBJ1-3 TRBV19 15 CASRTGEYSGNTIYF
TRBJ2-2 TRBV24-1 17 CATSDQNRVIGIGELFF
TRBJ1-1 TRBV4-3 14 CASSQDAARTEAFF
TRBJ1-6 TRBV11-2 12 CASSHRQGTLHF
TRBJ2-3 TRBV6-5 14 CASRPGQAVDTQYF
TRBJ1-6 TRBV28 15 CASSPGDRSNSPLHF